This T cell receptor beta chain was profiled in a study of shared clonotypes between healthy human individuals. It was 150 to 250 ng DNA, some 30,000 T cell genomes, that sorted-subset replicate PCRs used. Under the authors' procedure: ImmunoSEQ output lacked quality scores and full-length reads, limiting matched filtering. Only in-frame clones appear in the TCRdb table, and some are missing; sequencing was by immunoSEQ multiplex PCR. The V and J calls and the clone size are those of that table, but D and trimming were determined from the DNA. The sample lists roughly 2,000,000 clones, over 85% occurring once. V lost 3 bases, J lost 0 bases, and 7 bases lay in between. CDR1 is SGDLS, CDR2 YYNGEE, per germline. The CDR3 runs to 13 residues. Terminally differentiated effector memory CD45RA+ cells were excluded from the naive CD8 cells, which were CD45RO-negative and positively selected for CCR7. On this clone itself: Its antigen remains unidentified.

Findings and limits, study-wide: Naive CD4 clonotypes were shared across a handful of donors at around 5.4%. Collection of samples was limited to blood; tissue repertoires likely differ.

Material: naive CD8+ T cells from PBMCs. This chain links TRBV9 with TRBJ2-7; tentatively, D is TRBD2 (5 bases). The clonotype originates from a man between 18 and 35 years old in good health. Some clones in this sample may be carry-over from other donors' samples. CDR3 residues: CASSGESSYEQYF. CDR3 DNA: TGTGCCAGCAGCGGGGAGAGCTCCTACGAGCAGTACTTC.